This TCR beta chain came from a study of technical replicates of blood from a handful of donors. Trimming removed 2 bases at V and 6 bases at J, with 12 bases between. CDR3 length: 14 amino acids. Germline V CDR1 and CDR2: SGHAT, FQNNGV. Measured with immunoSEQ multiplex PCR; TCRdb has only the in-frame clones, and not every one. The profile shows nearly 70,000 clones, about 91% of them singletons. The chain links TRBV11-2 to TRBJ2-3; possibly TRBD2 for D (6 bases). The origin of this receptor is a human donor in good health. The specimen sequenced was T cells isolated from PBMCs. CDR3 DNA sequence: TGTGCCAGCAGCTTATCGGGAGTCGGGGATACGCAGTATTTT. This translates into CASSLSGVGDTQYF.